This paragraph covers one T cell receptor beta chain sequence. Antigen: not known. The data were taken from a study of Tregs in tolerant kidney transplant recipients. General observations from the study: The most relevant donor-specific Treg TCRbeta repertoire apparently came from expansion with activated donor B cells.

Unstimulated regulatory T cells (CD4+CD25+CD127-), CD4+CD25- non-regulatory cells, CD4 and CD8 cells were FACS-sorted from thawed PBMCs. Data came from immunoSEQ multiplex PCR; TCRdb stores just in-frame clones and leaves some out. The repertoire holds about 88,000 clones, with about 92% as singletons. Sample: CD8+ T cells from blood. This clonotype was sampled from a human donor in good health.

The CDR3 DNA sequence: TGTGCCAGCCTCCGAGTCCAGGGGGAAGTCACTGAAGCTTTCTTT. Protein: CASLRVQGEVTEAFF. The chain has TRBV2 and TRBJ1-1, with 7 bases that match TRBD1. Germline V gives CDR1 SNHLY, CDR2 FYNNEI. The V gene end was trimmed by 8 bases and the J gene end by 4 bases; junction bases not matched to a gene: 13. This CDR3 contains 15 residues.